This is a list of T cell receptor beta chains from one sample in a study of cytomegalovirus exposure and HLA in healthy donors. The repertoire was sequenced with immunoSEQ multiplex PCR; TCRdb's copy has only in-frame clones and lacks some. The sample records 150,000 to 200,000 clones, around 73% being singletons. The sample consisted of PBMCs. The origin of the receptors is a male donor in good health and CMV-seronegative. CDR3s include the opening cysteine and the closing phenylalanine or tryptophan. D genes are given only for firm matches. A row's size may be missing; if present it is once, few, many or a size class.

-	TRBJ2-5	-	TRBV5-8	TGTGCCAGCAGCTTGGGACCAGGGGACCCAGAGACCCAGTACTTC	CASSLGPGDPETQYF
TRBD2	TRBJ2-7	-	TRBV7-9	TGTGCCAGCAGCCAACGGGGCGGGAGGGCGGGCGAGCAGTACTTC	CASSQRGGRAGEQYF
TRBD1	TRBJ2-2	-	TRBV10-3	TGTGCCATCAGTGAGTCGACCCAGGGGGCGGTCACCGGGGAGCTGTTTTTT	CAISESTQGAVTGELFF
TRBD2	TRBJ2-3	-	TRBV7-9	TGTGCCAGCAGCTTAGGGGGACTAGCGGGAGTGGGAGATACGCAGTATTTT	CASSLGGLAGVGDTQYF
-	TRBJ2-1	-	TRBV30	TGTGCCTGGAGTGACTCACTTTACAATGAGCAGTTCTTC	CAWSDSLYNEQFF
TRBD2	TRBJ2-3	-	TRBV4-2	TGTGCCAGCAGCCAAGATCAAGGACTAGCGGCCGCCACAGATACGCAGTATTTT	CASSQDQGLAAATDTQYF
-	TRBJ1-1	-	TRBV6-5	TGTGCCAGCAGTTACTCGGGACTCCCGAACACTGAAGCTTTCTTT	CASSYSGLPNTEAFF
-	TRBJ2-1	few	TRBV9	TGTGCCAGCAGCCCTCGCCTGAGTAGCGGAAGCTCCTACAATGAGCAGTTCTTC	CASSPRLSSGSSYNEQFF
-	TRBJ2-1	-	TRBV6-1	TGTGCCAGCAGTGCTGACTCGCACAATGAGCAGTTCTTC	CASSADSHNEQFF
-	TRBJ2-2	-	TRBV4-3	TGCGCCAGCAGCCAATCGACTGAAGAGCACACCGGGGAGCTGTTTTTT	CASSQSTEEHTGELFF
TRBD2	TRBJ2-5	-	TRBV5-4	TGTGCCAGCAGCTGGGGCCAGGGAGCGGGACAAGAGACCCAGTACTTC	CASSWGQGAGQETQYF
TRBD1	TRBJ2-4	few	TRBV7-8	TGTGCCAGCAGCTCTAACGACAGGGGACTAGCCAAAAACATTCAGTACTTC	CASSSNDRGLAKNIQYF
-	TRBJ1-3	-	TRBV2	TGTGCCAGCAGTGAAGGCAGGGTGGTTTCTGGAAACACCATATATTTT	CASSEGRVVSGNTIYF
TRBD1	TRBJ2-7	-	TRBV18	TGTGCCAGCTCACCCAGGGGGCGTTTTACCCACGAGCAGTACTTC	CASSPRGRFTHEQYF
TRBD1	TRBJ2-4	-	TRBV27	TGTGCCAGCAGTTTGTGGCAGGGGGACAACATTCAGTACTTC	CASSLWQGDNIQYF
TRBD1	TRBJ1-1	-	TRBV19	TGTGCCAGTAGTATGAGACAGGGGGCGAACACTGAAGCTTTCTTT	CASSMRQGANTEAFF
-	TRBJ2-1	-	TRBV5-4	TGTGCCACCCATCGGACGGGGTACAATGAGCAGTTCTTC	CATHRTGYNEQFF
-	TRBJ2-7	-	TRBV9	TGTGCCAGCAGCGTAGACGCGCCCTGGAGCTACGAGCAGTACTTC	CASSVDAPWSYEQYF
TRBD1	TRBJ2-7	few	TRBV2	TGTGCCAGCAGTTACGGGACAGGGGACATCTACGAGCAGTACTTC	CASSYGTGDIYEQYF
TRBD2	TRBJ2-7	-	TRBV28	TGTGCCAGCAGTTTGATCGCTAGCGGGAGCGACGAGCAGTACTTC	CASSLIASGSDEQYF
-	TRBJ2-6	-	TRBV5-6	TGTGCCAGCAGCTTGGTATCTGGGGCCAACGTCCTGACTTTC	CASSLVSGANVLTF
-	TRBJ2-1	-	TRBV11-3	TGTGCCAGCAGCTTTTCTTCGGGGAATGAGCAGTTCTTC	CASSFSSGNEQFF
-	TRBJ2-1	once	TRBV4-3	TGCGCCAGCAGCCAAGAAGAGACAGGGAGGTTCGACAATGAGCAGTTCTTC	CASSQEETGRFDNEQFF
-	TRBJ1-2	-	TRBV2	TGTGCCAGCAATAGACAGCCCACCCTTTCCTATGGCTACACCTTC	CASNRQPTLSYGYTF
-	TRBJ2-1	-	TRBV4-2	TGTGCCAGCAAGCGAGCTGACAGAGCTCTGTTCTTC	CASKRADRALFF